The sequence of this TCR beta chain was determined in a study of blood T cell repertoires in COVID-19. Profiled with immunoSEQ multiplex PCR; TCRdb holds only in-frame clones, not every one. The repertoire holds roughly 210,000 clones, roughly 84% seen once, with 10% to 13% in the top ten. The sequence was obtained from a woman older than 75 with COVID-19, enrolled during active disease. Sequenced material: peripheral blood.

CDR3 amino acids: CASSSWTSGENTDTQYF. The CDR3 DNA reads TGTGCCAGCTCATCGTGGACTAGCGGGGAGAACACAGATACGCAGTATTTT. The genes are TRBV18 and TRBJ2-3; 12 nucleotides line up with TRBD2. The CDR3 loop spans 17 amino acids. V was clipped by 5 bases and J by 2 bases; unmatched bases: 8. CDR1 is KGHSH, CDR2 LQKENI, per germline.